This entry lists 29 T cell receptor beta chains sequenced from one sample in a study of blood T cell repertoires in COVID-19. Repertoires were generated with immunoSEQ multiplex PCR, while TCRdb's copy carries only in-frame clones and drops some. The repertoire holds more than 300,000 clones, with roughly 90% as singletons. The sequencing sample was made of PBMCs or T cells enriched from blood (not recorded which). These receptors all come from a woman aged 40 to 55 who had been exposed to COVID-19.

This chain links TRBV18 with TRBJ2-2; TRBD1 matches 9 bases. Trimming at V came to 4 bases and at J to 6 bases, leaving 6 bases not matched to a gene. CDR1 and CDR2 (germline): KGHSH, LQKENI. The CDR3 is made up of 15 amino acids. This CDR3 reads CASSLDRGRAGELFF. Here the CDR3 DNA reads TGTGCCAGCTCACTTGACAGGGGGAGAGCCGGGGAGCTGTTTTTT.

The CDR3 DNA reads TGTGCCAGCAGAGAAAGGGGAACTGGCAATCAGCCCCAGCATTTT. Its translation is CASRERGTGNQPQHF. The chain has TRBV27 and TRBJ1-5, with D maybe TRBD1 (5 bases). Trimming stripped 6 bases from V and 2 bases from J, with 14 bases between. Germline V gene data show CDR1 as MNHEY and CDR2 as SMNVEV (reference sequence). The CDR3 has 15 residues.

The rearrangement joins TRBV19 to TRBJ2-1; possible D gene TRBD2, 7 bases. Germline CDR1 is LNHDA and CDR2 is SQIVND (reference sequence). The V gene lost 3 bases and the J gene lost 4 bases, with 13 bases spanning the gap. The CDR3 covers 15 residues. The CDR3 loop reads CASSMLGRGYNEQFF. The CDR3 DNA reads as TGTGCCAGTAGTATGCTAGGGAGGGGGTACAATGAGCAGTTCTTC.

V usage is TRBV24-1 and J usage is TRBJ1-5; maybe TRBD1 (6 bases). CDR1 is KGHDR and CDR2 is SFDVKD in the germline V gene. The CDR3 extends over 15 amino acids. V lost 4 bases and J 4 bases, leaving 13 bases between the germline ends. DNA for the CDR3: TGTGCCACCAGTGAAGGGACACCGGGTAATCAGCCCCAGCATTTT. Its protein product is CATSEGTPGNQPQHF.

The chain employs TRBV2 and TRBJ2-3, with TRBD2 identical over 8 bases. Trimming cost V 4 bases and J 4 bases; bases outside gene matches: 1. The CDR3 runs to 13 residues. Germline CDR1 is SNHLY and CDR2 is FYNNEI. The CDR3 loop is CASSGTSSDTQYF. CDR3 DNA sequence: TGTGCCAGCAGTGGGACTAGCTCAGATACGCAGTATTTT.

The V and J genes are TRBV19 and TRBJ1-2, with a weak D call TRBD1 (5 bases). The CDR3 has 14 amino acids. V lost 2 bases and J lost 4, with 11 bases in between. Looked up from germline, CDR1 is LNHDA and CDR2 is SQIVND (reference sequence). The CDR3 DNA reads TGTGCCAGTAGTATACAACCGGGGGGCTATGGCTACACCTTC. Encoded protein: CASSIQPGGYGYTF.

Regarding this clone: At one end the junction does not follow the germline gene, possibly because of a read error. The chain employs TRBV6-2 or TRBV6-3 and TRBJ1-2; 9 bases agree with TRBD1. This CDR3 region has 11 residues. From germline, CDR1 is MNHEY and CDR2 SVGEGT. The CDR3 loop reads CASSYGGTGIF. Written as DNA, the CDR3 is TGTGCCAGCAGTTACGGTGGGACAGGGATCTTC.

Concerning this clone itself: Germline and junction disagree at one end, which may indicate a read error. This chain connects TRBV7-7 to TRBJ1-4, with a weak D call TRBD1 (6 bases). The CDR3 sequence is 16 residues long. The V gene's germline CDR1 is SSHAT and CDR2 FNYEAQ (reference sequence). The CDR3, as DNA: TGTGCTAGCAGCTTAGAGTTTTCAGGGGTAGAAGAAAAACTGTTTTTT. This gives the protein CASSLEFSGVEEKLFF.

This rearrangement joins TRBV12-5 to TRBJ1-2, with 7 positions matching TRBD1. CDR1 and CDR2 (germline): LGHNT, FRNRAP. The CDR3 covers 11 residues. The junction had 3 bases not matched to a gene; V was cut back by 6 bases and J by 8 bases. CDR3 amino acids: CASGTTGGYTF. The CDR3 region has the DNA TGTGCTAGTGGAACGACAGGGGGCTACACCTTC. The whole variable domain, filled in from reference TRBV12-5 and TRBJ1-2, reads DARVTQTPRHKVTEMGQEVTMRCQPILGHNTVFWYRQTMMQGLELLAYFRNRAPLDDSGMPKDRFSAEMPDATLATLKIQPSEPRDSAVYFCASGTTGGYTFGSGTRLTVV.

The chain recombines TRBV29-1 with TRBJ1-2; D not certain. This CDR3 is 12 amino acids long. Between the trimmed V and J ends, which lost 7 bases and 5 bases, there was a span of 14 bases. In germline, CDR1 is SQVTM, CDR2 ANQGSEA. The CDR3 sequence is CSAPATGYGYTF. CDR3 nucleotides: TGCAGCGCCCCCGCCACGGGGTATGGCTACACCTTC.

This chain joins TRBV24-1 and TRBJ2-2, with D possibly matching TRBD1 (5 bases). Germline CDR1 and CDR2: KGHDR and SFDVKD. The CDR3 consists of 16 residues. Trimming shortened V by 8 bases and J by 6 bases, and 21 bases separated the two germline ends. The CDR3 nucleotides are TGTGCCACCACCCCCGACCGTGGCCCCAGGGCCGGGGAGCTGTTTTTT. Its translation: CATTPDRGPRAGELFF.

The V gene is TRBV24-1, the J gene TRBJ1-2; D is uncertain. The CDR3 is made up of 12 amino acids. Germline CDR1 KGHDR, CDR2 SFDVKD. V lost 6 bases and J 4 bases, leaving 8 bases between the germline ends. In nucleotides, the CDR3 is TGTGCCACCAGTAAGTCCGGCTATGGCTACACCTTC. This sequence encodes CATSKSGYGYTF.

This chain uses TRBV29-1 with TRBJ2-7; the D gene is possibly TRBD2 (5 bases). CDR1 SQVTM and CDR2 ANQGSEA come from the germline V gene. V was shortened by 4 bases and J by 2 bases, with 9 bases between the two germline ends. The CDR3 sequence is 12 residues long. The CDR3 coding sequence is TGCAGCGTTGGAGGGAACCCCTACGAGCAGTACTTC. Amino acid sequence: CSVGGNPYEQYF.

The V and J genes are TRBV27 and TRBJ2-1; no definite D call. Germline CDR1 is MNHEY and CDR2 is SMNVEV (reference sequence). Trimming took off 2 bases at V and 4 bases at J, with 15 bases between the two ends. This CDR3 has 16 amino acids. CDR3 protein: CASSLMSRLAYNEQFF. The CDR3 nucleotides read TGTGCCAGCAGTTTAATGTCCCGACTGGCTTACAATGAGCAGTTCTTC.

The V gene is TRBV20-1, the J gene TRBJ1-2; the D is unclear. V was trimmed by 3 bases and J by 13 bases, leaving 15 bases between them. CDR1 DFQATT and CDR2 SNEGSKA come from the germline V gene (reference sequence). This CDR3 region has 11 residues. The DNA for the CDR3 is TGCAGTGCTAGTTTCATCCGGGGATCCACCTTC. Amino acids: CSASFIRGSTF.

The J gene is TRBJ1-5, the V gene TRBV4-3, with D tentatively TRBD1 (5 bases). V was pared by 1 base and J by 1 base, with 11 bases between. The CDR3 loop spans 16 amino acids. Germline V gene data show CDR1 as LGHNA and CDR2 as YSLEER. CDR3 nucleotides: TGCGCCAGCAGCCAAGTAATGGCAGGGAGCAATCAGCCCCAGCATTTT. Translated, it gives CASSQVMAGSNQPQHF.

J is TRBJ1-5 and V is TRBV5-1; D gene ambiguous. V dropped 0 bases and J dropped 4 bases, with 11 bases sitting between them. Germline CDR1 reads SGHRS; CDR2 reads YFSETQ. The CDR3 consists of 15 residues. The CDR3 DNA reads as TGCGCCAGCAGCTTGGGAGATACACAGAATCAGCCCCAGCATTTT. It is translated as CASSLGDTQNQPQHF.

This chain joins TRBV27 and TRBJ2-4, with 8 bases fitting TRBD1. The CDR3 length is 15 residues. Trimming at V came to 8 bases and at J to 7 bases, leaving 13 bases not matched to a gene. Germline V gene sequence: CDR1 MNHEY, CDR2 SMNVEV (reference sequence). CDR3 in DNA: TGTGCCAGCGGGCCGGGCTCGGACAGGGCTAACATTCAGTACTTC. Translating gives CASGPGSDRANIQYF.

This rearrangement joins TRBV11-2 to TRBJ1-3; 7 bases line up with TRBD1. This CDR3 is 18 amino acids long. Germline lookup yields CDR1 SGHAT and CDR2 FQNNGV. V lost 1 base and J lost 0; bases outside the gene matches: 9. CDR3 region: CASSLGRTRGPSGNTIYF. DNA of the CDR3: TGTGCCAGCAGCTTAGGGAGGACAAGGGGGCCCTCTGGAAACACCATATATTTT.

The CDR3 DNA reads TGTGCCAGCAGCTTATTGGCAGGAGGTAACACTGAAGCTTTCTTT. Translated: CASSLLAGGNTEAFF. V is TRBV7-9 and J is TRBJ1-1; no clear D gene. CDR3 length: 15 residues. Trimming pared 2 bases from V and 2 bases from J, leaving 12 bases between. From germline, CDR1 is SEHNR and CDR2 FQNEAQ (reference sequence).

As to this clone: Other DNA sequences of this sample code for an identical CDR3. The CDR3 here is CASSPRDSNYGYTF. DNA for the CDR3: TGTGCCAGCAGCCCCCGGGACAGTAACTATGGCTACACCTTC. This sequence joins TRBV9 and TRBJ1-2; TRBD1 aligns across 7 bases. Trimming took 4 bases from V and 1 from J; bases not matched to a gene: 4. Germline V lookup: CDR1 SGDLS, CDR2 YYNGEE. This CDR3 comprises 14 residues. Full variable domain (remainder filled in from reference TRBV9 and TRBJ1-2): DSGVTQTPKHLITATGQRVTLRCSPRSGDLSVYWYQQSLDQGLQFLIQYYNGEERAKGNILERFSAQQFPDLHSELNLSSLELGDSALYFCASSPRDSNYGYTFGSGTRLTVV.

The chain couples TRBV21-1 to TRBJ1-5; the D call of TRBD1 is as the table states it, not checked on the DNA. TRBV21-1 is marked as a pseudogene. The CDR3 is 13 amino acids. The CDR3 DNA reads TGTGCCAGCAGCAAGGGGGCGAGTCAGCCCCAGCATTTT. Translated, it gives CASSKGASQPQHF.

This clone has just one count. The sample has other DNA sequences that encode this CDR3 too. This chain uses TRBV5-1 with TRBJ1-6; 7 bases map to TRBD1. After removal of 3 bases from V and 1 base from J, the junction contained 4 bases not matched to a gene. In germline, CDR1 is SGHRS, CDR2 YFSETQ. The CDR3 has 16 amino acids. The CDR3 bases are TGCGCCAGCAGCTCGACAGGGCTTTCCTATAATTCACCCCTCCACTTT. Translated: CASSSTGLSYNSPLHF.

The genes are TRBV7-9 and TRBJ2-1; maybe TRBD2 (6 bases). Per germline, CDR1 SEHNR and CDR2 FQNEAQ (reference sequence). The CDR3 spans 16 residues. The V end was cut by 4 bases, the J end by 2 bases, with 15 bases between. Here the CDR3 DNA reads TGTGCCAGCAGCTACCGAAGCGGGCTGACCTACAATGAGCAGTTCTTC. It is translated as CASSYRSGLTYNEQFF. Supplemented by reference TRBV7-9 and TRBJ2-1, the full variable domain reads DTGVSQNPRHKITKRGQNVTFRCDPISEHNRLYWYRQTLGQGPEFLTYFQNEAQLEKSRLLSDRFSAERPKGSFSTLEIQRTEQGDSAMYLCASSYRSGLTYNEQFFGPGTRLTVL.

V usage is TRBV11-2 and J usage is TRBJ1-1; D may be TRBD1 (6 bases). Per germline, CDR1 SGHAT and CDR2 FQNNGV. The V gene lost 5 bases and the J gene lost 5 bases, with 15 bases spanning the gap. This CDR3 comprises 14 residues. The CDR3 loop reads CASSPSGVKTEAFF. The DNA of the CDR3 is TGTGCCAGCAGCCCCTCAGGGGTTAAGACTGAAGCTTTCTTT.

The rearrangement uses TRBV18 and TRBJ2-3; D ambiguous. Trimming removed 1 base at V and 5 bases at J, with 7 bases between. The CDR3 is 13 amino acids. Germline CDR1 KGHSH, CDR2 LQKENI. The CDR3 nucleotides read TGTGCCAGCTCACCACTCGGTAGAGATACGCAGTATTTT. It codes for CASSPLGRDTQYF.

The V call is TRBV19, the J call TRBJ2-2; 7 bases are shared with TRBD2. J gave up 2 bases and V 3 bases, and 3 bases lay outside the gene matches. The CDR3 has 15 residues. Germline values: CDR1 LNHDA, CDR2 SQIVND (reference sequence). CDR3 residues: CASSIQAGNTGELFF. The DNA of the CDR3 is TGTGCCAGTAGTATCCAAGCGGGAAACACCGGGGAGCTGTTTTTT.

The chain combines TRBV18 with TRBJ2-1; 7 bases are shared with TRBD1. The V gene's germline CDR1 is KGHSH and CDR2 LQKENI. The CDR3 totals 14 residues. Germline trimming cut 5 bases from V and 6 bases from J; bases unmatched to any gene: 7. CDR3 DNA sequence: TGTGCCAGCTCAGTACAGGGGATGGGCAATGAGCAGTTCTTC. The encoded protein is CASSVQGMGNEQFF.

This chain connects TRBV5-8 to TRBJ1-3; D gene unclear. CDR3 length: 16 residues. Germline-derived CDR1 and CDR2 are SGHTS and YDEGEE. The V end was cut by 0 bases, the J end by 2 bases, with 12 bases between. DNA for the CDR3: TGTGCCAGCAGCTTGGCGAGGTTCCCCCCTGGAAACACCATATATTTT. This sequence encodes CASSLARFPPGNTIYF.